The T cell receptor beta chain described here comes from a study of blood T cells in healthy people across ages. Study as a whole: About one barcoded beta molecule per two T cells was captured by template switching.

This clonotype was seen more than once but under ten times. With a J-beta primer mix and a sample-barcoded 5' primer, a second PCR ran about 6 to 11 cycles. One entry per CDR3 protein, called by TCRdb with MiXCR from the 5' RACE reads. The sample has 600,000 to 850,000 distinct CDR3 sequences; approximately 43% are singletons. CDR1 is MNHNS, CDR2 SASEGT, per germline. V was clipped by 3 bases and J by 3 bases, with 8 bases between them. The CDR3 covers 13 residues. The sequenced material came from blood. The TCR comes from a woman aged 60-75 years in good health. The V call is TRBV6-1, the J call TRBJ1-2; D possibly corresponds to TRBD1 (5 bases). CDR3 DNA sequence: TGTGCCAGCAGTGACAGGGCAGACTATGGCTACACCTTC. This encodes CASSDRADYGYTF.